This T cell receptor beta chain was sequenced in a study of blood T cell repertoires in COVID-19. Study in general: Nucleic acid was either cDNA or gDNA, and it came from T cells, B-cell-depleted T cells, or PBMCs.

Original data processing: Reference gene primer amplification in the assay estimated nucleated cell counts. Generated by immunoSEQ multiplex PCR, the TCRdb table keeps only in-frame clones and is missing some. V and J calls and clone size are copied from that table; D and trimming were computed from the DNA. The table records a few hundred thousand clones, around four fifths of them present only once. The CDR3 runs to 14 residues. Germline V gene lookup returns CDR1 LGHNA and CDR2 YNFKEQ. Trimming removed 2 bases at V and 8 bases at J, with 10 bases between. Individuals aged about 18 to 90 years were recruited from about two dozen US areas. Donors in Cohort 3 counted as recovered after two negative PCRs, clearance, or symptom resolution.

J is TRBJ1-6 and V is TRBV4-2, with unresolved D. The receptor was isolated from a man between 35 and 55 years old who had recovered from COVID-19. The material sequenced was PBMCs or T cells enriched from blood (not recorded which). CDR3 sequence: CASSQKPGDSPLHF. The CDR3 DNA is TGTGCCAGCAGCCAAAAGCCCGGGGATTCACCCCTCCACTTT.